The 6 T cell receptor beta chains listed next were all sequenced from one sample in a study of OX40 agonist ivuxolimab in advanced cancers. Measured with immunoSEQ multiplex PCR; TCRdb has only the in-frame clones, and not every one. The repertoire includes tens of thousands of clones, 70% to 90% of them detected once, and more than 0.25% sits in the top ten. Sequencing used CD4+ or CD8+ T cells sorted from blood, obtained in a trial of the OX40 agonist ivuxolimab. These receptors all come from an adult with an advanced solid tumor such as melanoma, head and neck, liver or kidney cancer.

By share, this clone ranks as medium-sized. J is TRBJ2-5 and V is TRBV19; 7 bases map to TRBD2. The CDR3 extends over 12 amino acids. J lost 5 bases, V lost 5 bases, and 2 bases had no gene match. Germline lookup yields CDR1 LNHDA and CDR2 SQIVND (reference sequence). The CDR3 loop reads CASSYGGETQYF. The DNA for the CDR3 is TGTGCCAGTAGTTACGGGGGGGAGACCCAGTACTTC.

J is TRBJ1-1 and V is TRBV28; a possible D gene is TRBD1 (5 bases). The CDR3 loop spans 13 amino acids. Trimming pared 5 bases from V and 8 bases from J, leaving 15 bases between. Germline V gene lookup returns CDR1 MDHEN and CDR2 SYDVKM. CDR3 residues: CASSPPPGAEAFF. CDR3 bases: TGTGCCAGCAGTCCGCCCCCTGGGGCCGAAGCTTTCTTT.

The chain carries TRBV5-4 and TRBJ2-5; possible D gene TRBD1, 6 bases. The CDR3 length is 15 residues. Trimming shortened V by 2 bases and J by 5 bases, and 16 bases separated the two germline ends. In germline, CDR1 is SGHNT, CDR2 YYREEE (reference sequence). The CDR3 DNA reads TGTGCCAGCAGCTTAGGCAGGCCTCAGGGGGAGACCCAGTACTTC. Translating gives CASSLGRPQGETQYF.

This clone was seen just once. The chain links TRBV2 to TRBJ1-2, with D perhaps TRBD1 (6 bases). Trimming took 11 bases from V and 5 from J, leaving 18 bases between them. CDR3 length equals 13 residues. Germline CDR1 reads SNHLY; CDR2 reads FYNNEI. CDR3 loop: CADQQGEGYGYTF. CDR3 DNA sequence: TGTGCCGACCAACAGGGAGAGGGTTATGGCTACACCTTC.

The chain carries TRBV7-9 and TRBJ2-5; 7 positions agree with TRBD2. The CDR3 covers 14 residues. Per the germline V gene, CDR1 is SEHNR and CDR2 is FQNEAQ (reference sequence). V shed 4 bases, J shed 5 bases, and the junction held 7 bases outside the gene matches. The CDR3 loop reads CASSYPPGGETQYF. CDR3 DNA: TGTGCCAGCAGCTACCCCCCCGGGGGGGAGACCCAGTACTTC.

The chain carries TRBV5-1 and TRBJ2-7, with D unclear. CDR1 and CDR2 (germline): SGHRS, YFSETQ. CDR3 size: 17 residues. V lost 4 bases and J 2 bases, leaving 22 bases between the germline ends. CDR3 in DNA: TGCGCCAGCAGCCCAACCCCTGTTTTTACGGACCCCTACGAGCAGTACTTC. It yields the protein CASSPTPVFTDPYEQYF. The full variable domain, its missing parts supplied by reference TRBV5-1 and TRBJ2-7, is KAGVTQTPRYLIKTRGQQVTLSCSPISGHRSVSWYQQTPGQGLQFLFEYFSETQRNKGNFPGRFSGRQFSNSRSEMNVSTLELGDSALYLCASSPTPVFTDPYEQYFGPGTRLTVT.